This T cell receptor beta chain was identified during a study of OX40 agonist ivuxolimab in advanced cancers. Study at large: An agonistic human IgG2 monoclonal antibody against OX40 (CD134) was given. The diagnoses of dose-escalation patients were hepatocellular carcinoma, melanoma, renal cell or head and neck cancer. Study findings and constraints: The 0.1-3.0 mg/kg partial responders had among the lowest clonal expansion. CD8+ T cells showed, on average, more clonal expansion than CD4+ cells.

Concerning this clone: The antigen is not known.

Libraries were prepared by immunoSEQ multiplex PCR; TCRdb keeps only in-frame clonotypes and omits some of them. The sample has some 90,000 clones, 80% to 90% seen once. The junction had 5 bases not matched to a gene; V was cut back by 5 bases and J by 4 bases. Germline V lookup: CDR1 SGHAT, CDR2 FQNNGV. The CDR3 is made up of 13 amino acids. The receptor's source is an adult with an advanced solid tumor such as melanoma, head and neck, liver or kidney cancer. The sample was CD4+ or CD8+ T cells sorted from blood, taken in a trial of the OX40 agonist ivuxolimab. V is TRBV11-2 and J is TRBJ2-7, with TRBD2 identical over 7 bases. The CDR3 region has the DNA TGTGCCAGCAGCCGGACTAGGGGATACGAGCAGTACGTC. Its translation is CASSRTRGYEQYV.